Given below is one T cell receptor (beta chain) in context. The data were obtained in a study of technical replicates of blood from a few donors. Clones were sequenced by immunoSEQ multiplex PCR, and TCRdb holds only the in-frame ones, with some missing. The profile shows around 70,000 clones, around 94% of them singletons. This TCR was recovered from a human donor in good health. The specimen sequenced was T cells isolated from PBMCs.

The CDR3 loop is CASSYSSRVGYGYTF. CDR3 nucleotide sequence: TGTGCCAGCAGTTACTCTTCCAGGGTCGGCTATGGCTACACCTTC. This chain uses TRBV6-5 with TRBJ1-2; a possible D gene is TRBD1 (5 bases). This CDR3 comprises 15 residues. V lost 0 bases, J lost 4 bases, and 12 bases lay in between. CDR1 and CDR2 (germline): MNHEY, SVGAGI.